These T cell receptor beta chains were read from a single sample in a study of T cell responses to AZD1222 COVID-19 vaccine. Sequencing used immunoSEQ multiplex PCR; TCRdb keeps in-frame clones, though not all of them. The data contain 50,000 to 70,000 clones, approximately 86% of them singletons. Sample: peripheral blood, taken 28 days after the second AZD1222 dose. The receptors were sampled from an adult who received the AZD1222 COVID-19 vaccine. The CDR3 runs from the conserved cysteine through the conserved F or W. D genes are given only for firm matches. Clone size is not always given. Where it is, it says once, few, many or a class for expanded clones.

d_call: TRBD2
v_call: TRBV5-8
j_call: TRBJ2-3
clone_size: .
cdr3_nt: TGTGCCAGCAGATCCAGTCCCGGGACTAGCGGGGGGGCCTGGAATACGCAGTATTTT
cdr3_aa: CASRSSPGTSGGAWNTQYF

d_call: .
v_call: TRBV6-6
j_call: TRBJ2-3
clone_size: .
cdr3_nt: TGTGCCAGCAGTTACAGGGGTCCTAGCACAAATACGCAGTATTTT
cdr3_aa: CASSYRGPSTNTQYF

d_call: TRBD1
v_call: TRBV10-3
j_call: TRBJ2-7
clone_size: few
cdr3_nt: TGTGCCATCAAGGGTGGGACAGGGGGTTACGAGCAGTACTTC
cdr3_aa: CAIKGGTGGYEQYF

d_call: .
v_call: TRBV7-9
j_call: TRBJ1-4
clone_size: .
cdr3_nt: TGTGCCAGCAGCTCGGTTGATGAAAAACTGTTTTTT
cdr3_aa: CASSSVDEKLFF

d_call: TRBD1
v_call: TRBV6-6
j_call: TRBJ1-2
clone_size: .
cdr3_nt: TGTGCCAGCACCATGACAGGGGGCGACTATGGCTACACCTTC
cdr3_aa: CASTMTGGDYGYTF

d_call: .
v_call: TRBV28
j_call: TRBJ1-2
clone_size: .
cdr3_nt: TGTGCCAGCAGGAAATCCTATGGCTACACCTTC
cdr3_aa: CASRKSYGYTF

d_call: .
v_call: TRBV19
j_call: TRBJ2-2
clone_size: .
cdr3_nt: TGTGCCAGTAGAGTACAGAACACCGGGGAGCTGTTTTTT
cdr3_aa: CASRVQNTGELFF

d_call: .
v_call: TRBV25-1
j_call: TRBJ2-7
clone_size: .
cdr3_nt: TGTGCCAGCAGTGGCACGTCATGGTCCTACGAGCAGTACTTC
cdr3_aa: CASSGTSWSYEQYF

d_call: TRBD1
v_call: TRBV2
j_call: TRBJ2-5
clone_size: once
cdr3_nt: TGTGCCAGCAGTACTGGACAGGGTCAAGAGACCCAGTACTTC
cdr3_aa: CASSTGQGQETQYF

d_call: .
v_call: TRBV7-8
j_call: TRBJ1-2
clone_size: .
cdr3_nt: TGTGCCAGCAGCCCCGGGGGGGGGAACTATGGCTACACCTTC
cdr3_aa: CASSPGGGNYGYTF

d_call: TRBD1
v_call: TRBV5-5
j_call: TRBJ1-1
clone_size: .
cdr3_nt: TGTGCCAGCAGCTTAAGATGGACAGGGGTCACTGAAGCTTTCTTT
cdr3_aa: CASSLRWTGVTEAFF

d_call: .
v_call: TRBV3-1/TRBV3-2
j_call: TRBJ2-2
clone_size: once
cdr3_nt: TGTGCCAGCAGCCAAGTTCCCGGGGAGCTGTTTTTT
cdr3_aa: CASSQVPGELFF

d_call: .
v_call: TRBV19
j_call: TRBJ2-2
clone_size: .
cdr3_nt: TGTGCCAGTAGTATAGATCCGGACAGCGGGGAGCTGTTTTTT
cdr3_aa: CASSIDPDSGELFF

d_call: TRBD2
v_call: TRBV5-6
j_call: TRBJ2-1
clone_size: .
cdr3_nt: TGTGCCAGCAGCTTTGTCCCGGGACTAGAGAACAATGAGCAGTTCTTC
cdr3_aa: CASSFVPGLENNEQFF

d_call: TRBD2
v_call: TRBV10-3
j_call: TRBJ2-3
clone_size: .
cdr3_nt: TGTGCCATCAGTGAGTCGGGACTACCCCGGGGAACAGATACGCAGTATTTT
cdr3_aa: CAISESGLPRGTDTQYF

d_call: .
v_call: TRBV5-8
j_call: TRBJ2-3
clone_size: .
cdr3_nt: TGTGCCAGCAGCTTGTCCGGGCTCCGAACGGATACGCAGTATTTT
cdr3_aa: CASSLSGLRTDTQYF

d_call: .
v_call: TRBV11-2
j_call: TRBJ2-2
clone_size: .
cdr3_nt: TGTGCCAGCAGCCCTAGGGTGGGGCTGGACGGGGAGCTGTTTTTT
cdr3_aa: CASSPRVGLDGELFF

d_call: TRBD1
v_call: TRBV19
j_call: TRBJ2-2
clone_size: few
cdr3_nt: TGTGCCAGTAGGACAGGGCCCGGGGAGCTGTTTTTT
cdr3_aa: CASRTGPGELFF

d_call: TRBD2
v_call: TRBV19
j_call: TRBJ2-7
clone_size: .
cdr3_nt: TGTGCCAGTAGTCCCCTGACTAGCGGGAAACACTATCAGTACTTC
cdr3_aa: CASSPLTSGKHYQYF

d_call: .
v_call: TRBV28
j_call: TRBJ2-7
clone_size: .
cdr3_nt: TGTGCCAGCAGTATGCTTCCGCGGGTGAGCGAGCAGTACTTC
cdr3_aa: CASSMLPRVSEQYF

d_call: .
v_call: TRBV18
j_call: TRBJ1-4
clone_size: .
cdr3_nt: TGTGCCAGCTCACCGGGGATCAATGAAAAACTGTTTTTT
cdr3_aa: CASSPGINEKLFF